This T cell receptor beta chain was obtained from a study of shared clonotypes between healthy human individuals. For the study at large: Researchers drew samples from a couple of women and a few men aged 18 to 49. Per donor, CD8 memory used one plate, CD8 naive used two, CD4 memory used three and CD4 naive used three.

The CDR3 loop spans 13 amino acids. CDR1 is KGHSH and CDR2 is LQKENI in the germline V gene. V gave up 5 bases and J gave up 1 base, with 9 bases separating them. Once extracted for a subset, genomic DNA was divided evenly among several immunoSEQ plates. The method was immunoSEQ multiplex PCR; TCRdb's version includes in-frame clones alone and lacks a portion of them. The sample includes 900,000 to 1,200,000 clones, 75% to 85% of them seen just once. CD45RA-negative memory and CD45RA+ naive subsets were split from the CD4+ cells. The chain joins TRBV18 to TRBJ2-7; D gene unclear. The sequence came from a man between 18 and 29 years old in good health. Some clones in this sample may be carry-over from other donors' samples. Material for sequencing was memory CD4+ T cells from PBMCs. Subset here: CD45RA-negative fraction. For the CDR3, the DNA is TGTGCCAGCTCAGTGACCGCTTCCTACGAGCAGTACTTC. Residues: CASSVTASYEQYF.